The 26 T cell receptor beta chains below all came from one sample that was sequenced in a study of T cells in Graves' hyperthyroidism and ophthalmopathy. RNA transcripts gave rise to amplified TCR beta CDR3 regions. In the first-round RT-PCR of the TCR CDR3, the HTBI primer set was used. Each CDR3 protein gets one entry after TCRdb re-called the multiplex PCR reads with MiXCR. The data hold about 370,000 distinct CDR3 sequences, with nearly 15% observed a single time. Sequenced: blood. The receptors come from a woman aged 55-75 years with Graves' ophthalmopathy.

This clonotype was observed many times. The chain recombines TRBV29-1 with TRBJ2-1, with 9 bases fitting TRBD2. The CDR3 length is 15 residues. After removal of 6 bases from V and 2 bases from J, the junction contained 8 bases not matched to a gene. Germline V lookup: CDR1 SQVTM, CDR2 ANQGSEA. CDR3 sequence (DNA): TGCAGCGTCTCAGCGGGAGGACGACCCTACAATGAGCAGTTCTTC. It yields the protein CSVSAGGRPYNEQFF.

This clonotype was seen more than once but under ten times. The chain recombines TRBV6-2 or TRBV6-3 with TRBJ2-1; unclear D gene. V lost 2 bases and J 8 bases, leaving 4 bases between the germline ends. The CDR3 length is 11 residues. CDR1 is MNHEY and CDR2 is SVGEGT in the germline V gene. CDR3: CASSYLDEQFF. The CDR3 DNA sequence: TGTGCCAGCAGTTACCTAGATGAGCAGTTCTTC.

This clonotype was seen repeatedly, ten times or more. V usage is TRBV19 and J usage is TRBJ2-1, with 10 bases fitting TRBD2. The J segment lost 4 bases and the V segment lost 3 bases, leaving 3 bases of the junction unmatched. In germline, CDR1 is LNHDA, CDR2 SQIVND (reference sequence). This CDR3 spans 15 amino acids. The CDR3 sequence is CASSMGLAPYNEQFF. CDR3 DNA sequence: TGTGCCAGTAGTATGGGACTAGCGCCTTACAATGAGCAGTTCTTC.

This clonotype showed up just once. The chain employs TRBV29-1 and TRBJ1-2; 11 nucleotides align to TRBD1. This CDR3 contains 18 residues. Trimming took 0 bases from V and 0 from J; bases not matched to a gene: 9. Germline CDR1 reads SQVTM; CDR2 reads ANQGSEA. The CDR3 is CSVEDPGTGGAANYGYTF. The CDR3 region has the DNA TGCAGCGTTGAAGATCCGGGGACAGGGGGGGCGGCTAACTATGGCTACACCTTC.

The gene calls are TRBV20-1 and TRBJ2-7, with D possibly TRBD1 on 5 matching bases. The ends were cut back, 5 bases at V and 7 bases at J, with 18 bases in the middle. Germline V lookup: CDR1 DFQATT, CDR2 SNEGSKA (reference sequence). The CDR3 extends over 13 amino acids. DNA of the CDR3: TGCAGTGCTTCGGGCAGGGAAAGACATGAGCAGTACTTC. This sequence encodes CSASGRERHEQYF.

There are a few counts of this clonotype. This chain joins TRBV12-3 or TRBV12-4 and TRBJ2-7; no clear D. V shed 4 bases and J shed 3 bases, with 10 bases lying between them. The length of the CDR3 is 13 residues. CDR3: CASSSNLGYEQYF. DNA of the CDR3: TGTGCCAGCAGTTCGAATTTAGGCTACGAGCAGTACTTC.

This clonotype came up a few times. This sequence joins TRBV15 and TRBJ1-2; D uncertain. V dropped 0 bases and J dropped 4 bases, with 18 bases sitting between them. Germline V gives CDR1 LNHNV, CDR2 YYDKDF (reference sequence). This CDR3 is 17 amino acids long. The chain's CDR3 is CATSRDHGSGEGYGYTF. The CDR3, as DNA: TGTGCCACCAGCAGAGATCATGGGTCCGGGGAGGGCTATGGCTACACCTTC.

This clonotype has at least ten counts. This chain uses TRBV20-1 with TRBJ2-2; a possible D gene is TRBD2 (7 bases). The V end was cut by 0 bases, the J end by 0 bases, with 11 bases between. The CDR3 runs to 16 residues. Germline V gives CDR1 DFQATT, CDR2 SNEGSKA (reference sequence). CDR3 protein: CSARDWGGPNTGELFF. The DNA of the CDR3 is TGCAGTGCTAGAGATTGGGGGGGCCCGAACACCGGGGAGCTGTTTTTT.

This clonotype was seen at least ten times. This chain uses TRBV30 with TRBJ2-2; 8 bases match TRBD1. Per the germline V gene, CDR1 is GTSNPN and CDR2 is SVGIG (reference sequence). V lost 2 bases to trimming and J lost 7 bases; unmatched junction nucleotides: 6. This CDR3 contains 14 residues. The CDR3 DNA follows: TGTGCCTGGAGTTCGGACAGGGAGCACGGGGAGCTGTTTTTT. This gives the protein CAWSSDREHGELFF.

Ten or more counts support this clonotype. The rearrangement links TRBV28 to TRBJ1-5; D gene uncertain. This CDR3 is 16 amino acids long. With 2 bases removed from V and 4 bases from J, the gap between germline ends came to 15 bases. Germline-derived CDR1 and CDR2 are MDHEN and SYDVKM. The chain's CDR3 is CASSLKGYSYNQPQHF. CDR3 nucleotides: TGTGCCAGCAGTTTAAAGGGCTACAGCTATAATCAGCCCCAGCATTTT.

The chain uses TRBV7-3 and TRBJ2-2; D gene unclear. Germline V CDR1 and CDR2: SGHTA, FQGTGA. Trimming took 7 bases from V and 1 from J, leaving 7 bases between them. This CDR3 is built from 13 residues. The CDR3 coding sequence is TGTGCCAGCACCCCGGGGAACACCGGGGAGCTGTTTTTT. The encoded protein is CASTPGNTGELFF.

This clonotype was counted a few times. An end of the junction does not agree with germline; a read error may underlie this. As DNA, the CDR3 is TGCGGTGCTAGAGTCCGAAAAGAGACCCAGTACTTC. It specifies CGARVRKETQYF. The rearrangement uses TRBV20-1 and TRBJ2-5; D uncertain. The CDR3 runs 12 residues. CDR1 is DFQATT, CDR2 SNEGSKA, per germline (reference sequence).

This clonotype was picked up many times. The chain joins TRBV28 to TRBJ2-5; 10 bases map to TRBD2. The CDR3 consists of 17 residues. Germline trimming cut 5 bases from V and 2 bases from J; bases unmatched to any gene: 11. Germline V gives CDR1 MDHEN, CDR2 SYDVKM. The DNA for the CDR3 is TGTGCCAGCAGTAGCATAGCGGGAGGCGCCCTTCAAGAGACCCAGTACTTC. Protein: CASSSIAGGALQETQYF.

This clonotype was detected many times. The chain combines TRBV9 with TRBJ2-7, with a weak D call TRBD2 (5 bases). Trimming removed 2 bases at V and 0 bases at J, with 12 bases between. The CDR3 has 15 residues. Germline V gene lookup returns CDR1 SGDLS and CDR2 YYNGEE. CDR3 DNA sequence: TGTGCCAGCAGCGTGGGAGTGGGGATCTCCTACGAGCAGTACTTC. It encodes CASSVGVGISYEQYF.

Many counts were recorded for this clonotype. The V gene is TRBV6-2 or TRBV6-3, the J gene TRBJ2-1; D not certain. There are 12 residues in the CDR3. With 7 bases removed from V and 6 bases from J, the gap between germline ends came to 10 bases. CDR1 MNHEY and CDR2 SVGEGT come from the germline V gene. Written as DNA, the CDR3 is TGTGCCAGCAACCGCGGTCGCAATGAGCAGTTCTTC. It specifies CASNRGRNEQFF.

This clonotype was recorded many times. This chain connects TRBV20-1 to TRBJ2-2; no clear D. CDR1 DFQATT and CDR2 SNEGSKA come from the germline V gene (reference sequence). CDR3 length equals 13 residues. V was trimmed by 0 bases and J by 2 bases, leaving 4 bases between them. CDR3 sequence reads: CSARDLNTGELFF. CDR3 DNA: TGCAGTGCTAGAGATCTAAACACCGGGGAGCTGTTTTTT.

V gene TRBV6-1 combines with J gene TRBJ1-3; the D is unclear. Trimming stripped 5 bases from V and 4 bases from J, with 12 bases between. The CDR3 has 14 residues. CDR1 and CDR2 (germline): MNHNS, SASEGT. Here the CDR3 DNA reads TGTGCCAGCAGTAACCTTCTGAGGGGAAACACCATATATTTT. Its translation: CASSNLLRGNTIYF.

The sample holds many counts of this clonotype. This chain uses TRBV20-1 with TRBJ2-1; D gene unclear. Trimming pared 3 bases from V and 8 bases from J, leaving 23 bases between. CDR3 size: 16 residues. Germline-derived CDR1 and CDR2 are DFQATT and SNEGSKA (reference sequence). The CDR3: CSASTPFRVKDDEQFF. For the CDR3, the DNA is TGCAGTGCTAGTACCCCCTTTCGGGTTAAGGATGATGAGCAGTTCTTC.

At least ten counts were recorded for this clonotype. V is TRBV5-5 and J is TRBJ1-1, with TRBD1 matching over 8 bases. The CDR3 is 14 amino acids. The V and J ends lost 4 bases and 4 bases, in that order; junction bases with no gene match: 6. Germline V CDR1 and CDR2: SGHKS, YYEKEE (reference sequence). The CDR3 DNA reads TGTGCCAGCAGCCCATGGGACAGGCTCACTGAAGCTTTCTTT. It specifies CASSPWDRLTEAFF. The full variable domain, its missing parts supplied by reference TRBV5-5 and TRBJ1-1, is DAGVTQSPTHLIKTRGQQVTLRCSPISGHKSVSWYQQVLGQGPQFIFQYYEKEERGRGNFPDRFSARQFPNYSSELNVNALLLGDSALYLCASSPWDRLTEAFFGQGTRLTVV.

This chain's CDR3 is CAIASLAEDYNEQFF. DNA for the CDR3: TGTGCCATCGCATCCCTAGCGGAGGACTACAATGAGCAGTTCTTC. This chain joins TRBV10-3 and TRBJ2-1; 7 nucleotides align to TRBD2. This CDR3 region has 15 residues. V was clipped by 8 bases and J by 3 bases; unmatched bases: 10. Germline CDR1 ENHRY, CDR2 SYGVKD.

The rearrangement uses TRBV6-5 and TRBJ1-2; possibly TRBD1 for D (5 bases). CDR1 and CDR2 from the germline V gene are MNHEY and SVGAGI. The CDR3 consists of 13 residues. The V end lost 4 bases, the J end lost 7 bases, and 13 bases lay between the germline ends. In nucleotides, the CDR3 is TGTGCCAGCAGTTCTACAGGCCTTGGTGGCTACACCTTC. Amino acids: CASSSTGLGGYTF.

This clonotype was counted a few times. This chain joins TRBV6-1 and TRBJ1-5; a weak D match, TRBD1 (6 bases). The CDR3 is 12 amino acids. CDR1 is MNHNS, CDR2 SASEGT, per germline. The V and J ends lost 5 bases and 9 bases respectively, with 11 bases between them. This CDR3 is CASSSSTGPQHF. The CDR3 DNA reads TGTGCCAGCAGTTCGTCGACAGGGCCCCAGCATTTT.

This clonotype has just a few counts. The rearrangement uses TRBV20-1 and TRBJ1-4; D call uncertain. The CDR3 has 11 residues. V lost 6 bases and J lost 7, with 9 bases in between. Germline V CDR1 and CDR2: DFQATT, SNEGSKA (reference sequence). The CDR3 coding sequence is TGCAGTGCCCGCCCCTCTGAAAAACTGTTTTTT. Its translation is CSARPSEKLFF.

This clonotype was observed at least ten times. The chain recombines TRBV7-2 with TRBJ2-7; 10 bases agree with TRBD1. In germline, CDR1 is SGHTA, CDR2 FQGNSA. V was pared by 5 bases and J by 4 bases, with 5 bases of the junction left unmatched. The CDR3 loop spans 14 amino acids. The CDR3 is CASSTDRGPYEQYF. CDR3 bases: TGTGCCAGCAGCACTGACAGGGGGCCTTACGAGCAGTACTTC.

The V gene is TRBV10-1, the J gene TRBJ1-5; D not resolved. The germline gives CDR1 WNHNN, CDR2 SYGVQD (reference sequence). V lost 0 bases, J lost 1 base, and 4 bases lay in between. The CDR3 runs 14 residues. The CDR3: CASSESISNQPQHF. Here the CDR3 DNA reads TGCGCCAGCAGTGAGTCCATCAGCAATCAGCCCCAGCATTTT.

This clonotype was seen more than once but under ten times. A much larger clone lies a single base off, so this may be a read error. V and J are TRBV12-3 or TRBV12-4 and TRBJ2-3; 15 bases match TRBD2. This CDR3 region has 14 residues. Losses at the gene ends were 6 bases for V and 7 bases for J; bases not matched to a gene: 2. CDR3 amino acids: CASSGTSGRYTQYF. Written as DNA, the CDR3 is TGTGCCAGCAGCGGGACTAGCGGGAGGTATACGCAGTATTTT.